The clone carrying this TCR beta chain appeared a few times. The antigen is unknown. This entry is derived from a study of OX40 agonist ivuxolimab in advanced cancers. Study-wide points: At 0.1 to 3.0 mg/kg, clonal expansion of CD4+ and CD8+ blood T cells had occurred by week 6.

Sequenced by immunoSEQ multiplex PCR; TCRdb stores in-frame clones only, minus some. The data show tens of thousands of clones, roughly nine tenths seen once. This CDR3 is built from 16 residues. The ends were cut back, 10 bases at V and 0 bases at J, with 19 bases in the middle. Germline CDR1 ENHRY, CDR2 SYGVKD. This clonotype was obtained from an adult with an advanced solid tumor such as melanoma, head and neck, liver or kidney cancer. The sample was CD4+ or CD8+ T cells sorted from blood, taken in a trial of the OX40 agonist ivuxolimab. The rearrangement joins TRBV10-3 to TRBJ1-3; D is ambiguous. The CDR3 DNA sequence: TGTGCCACCCGGGTGGGGTCAGCGATCTCTGGAAACACCATATATTTT. This gives the protein CATRVGSAISGNTIYF.